Below are 23 T cell receptor beta chains sequenced from a single sample in a study of Graves' ophthalmopathy and Graves' hyperthyroidism (dated by TCRdb to between 2017 and 2018). Sequencing was performed on an Illumina HiSeq 2000. For repertoire sequencing, the TCR beta CDR3 regions were amplified from RNA transcripts. The first round was an RT-PCR using HTBI primers with the Qiagen OneStep RT-PCR kit, and this first round was followed by a second-round multiplex PCR, then size selection and purification. The public reads were quality trimmed at Q25 with fastp and then assembled into clones with MiXCR by TCRdb, keeping productive beta chains. Each CDR3 protein gets just one entry, which takes the most common genes and DNA from the rows behind it. The sample table shows 300,000 to 400,000 distinct CDR3 sequences, and about a sixth are seen once. The leading ten clones occupy about 12% of the sample.

Sequencing input: peripheral blood. These receptors were collected from an adult man with Graves' ophthalmopathy.

This clonotype was detected many times. The V and J genes are TRBV5-1 and TRBJ2-7, with 7 nucleotides matching TRBD2. The V and J ends lost 1 base and 2 bases, in that order; junction bases with no gene match: 9. This CDR3 spans 16 amino acids. CDR1 is SGHRS, CDR2 YFSETQ, per germline. Here the CDR3 DNA reads TGCGCCAGCAGCTTGTTTCGACTAGCCGCCCCCTACGAGCAGTACTTC. It translates to CASSLFRLAAPYEQYF.

In this sample, this clonotype turned up a few times. The chain has TRBV6-2 or TRBV6-3 and TRBJ2-7, with D hard to call. Germline V gene lookup returns CDR1 MNHEY and CDR2 SVGEGT. V lost 2 bases and J lost 3, with 11 bases in between. The CDR3 loop spans 14 amino acids. CDR3 DNA: TGTGCCAGCAGTTACGAGGTCTTGAACTACGAGCAGTACTTC. Amino acids: CASSYEVLNYEQYF.

This clonotype was seen many times. V gene TRBV27 combines with J gene TRBJ1-2, with 7 bases that match TRBD1. Germline CDR1 is MNHEY and CDR2 is SMNVEV (reference sequence). The V gene end was trimmed by 7 bases and the J gene end by 4 bases; junction bases not matched to a gene: 12. CDR3 size: 15 residues. CDR3 in amino acids: CASTLRGTEAYGYTF. In DNA form, the CDR3 reads TGTGCCAGCACCCTCCGTGGGACAGAGGCCTATGGCTACACCTTC.

This clonotype was recorded many times. The genes are TRBV9 and TRBJ1-5; possibly TRBD1 for D (5 bases). This CDR3 is built from 16 residues. Between the trimmed V and J ends, which lost 0 bases and 2 bases, there was a span of 12 bases. From germline, CDR1 is SGDLS and CDR2 YYNGEE. CDR3 amino acids: CASSVDSGFGNQPQHF. Here the CDR3 DNA reads TGTGCCAGCAGCGTAGATTCAGGGTTCGGCAATCAGCCCCAGCATTTT.

This clonotype appeared many times. V gene TRBV4-2 combines with J gene TRBJ2-5; D not resolved. Trimming took 0 bases from V and 5 from J, leaving 7 bases between them. Per the germline V gene, CDR1 is LGHNA and CDR2 is YNFKEQ. The CDR3 loop spans 13 amino acids. The CDR3 DNA is TGTGCCAGCAGCCAAGATAAGTTGGAGACCCAGTACTTC. Translating gives CASSQDKLETQYF.

In this sample, this clonotype turned up many times. The V gene is TRBV27, the J gene TRBJ1-2, with 7 positions matching TRBD1. Germline CDR1 is MNHEY and CDR2 is SMNVEV (reference sequence). The CDR3 is 13 amino acids. The ends lost 2 bases at V and 4 bases at J; junction bases unmatched: 1. The CDR3 loop is CASSLGQAYGYTF. The CDR3 bases are TGTGCCAGCAGTTTAGGACAGGCCTATGGCTACACCTTC.

This clonotype was observed at least ten times. This chain uses TRBV6-2 or TRBV6-3 with TRBJ1-5; D remains ambiguous. Between the trimmed V and J ends, which lost 2 bases and 2 bases, there was a span of 13 bases. CDR3 size: 16 residues. Looked up from germline, CDR1 is MNHEY and CDR2 is SVGEGT. The CDR3 DNA reads as TGTGCCAGCAGTTACGCCGGAGTAGGTGGCAATCAGCCCCAGCATTTT. This encodes CASSYAGVGGNQPQHF.

This clonotype was recorded many times. The CDR3 nucleotides are TGTGCCAGCAGCCACCCGTTGATCAGCGGGAGGCCCGTTGCCTACGAGCAGTACTTC. Its protein is CASSHPLISGRPVAYEQYF. The chain uses TRBV14 and TRBJ2-7, with 9 nucleotides matching TRBD2. CDR1 SGHDN and CDR2 FVKESK come from the germline V gene. V dropped 3 bases and J dropped 2; count of bases not matched to a gene: 17. CDR3 length equals 19 residues.

This clonotype was seen ten or more times. V usage is TRBV4-1 and J usage is TRBJ2-7; TRBD1 aligns across 9 bases. Losses at the gene ends were 3 bases for V and 0 bases for J; bases not matched to a gene: 6. The CDR3 sequence is 16 residues long. CDR1 MGHRA and CDR2 YSYEKL come from the germline V gene. This CDR3 reads CASSQQGQGYSYEQYF. CDR3 DNA sequence: TGCGCCAGCAGCCAGCAGGGACAGGGCTACTCCTACGAGCAGTACTTC.

Many counts were recorded for this clonotype. The chain employs TRBV19 and TRBJ1-5; no definite D call. This CDR3 contains 15 residues. In germline, CDR1 is LNHDA, CDR2 SQIVND (reference sequence). V was trimmed by 0 bases and J by 2 bases, leaving 8 bases between them. The CDR3 here is CASSIDSIRNQPQHF. CDR3 sequence (DNA): TGTGCCAGTAGTATAGATTCCATTCGCAATCAGCCCCAGCATTTT.

This clonotype showed up many times. The V and J genes are TRBV19 and TRBJ2-2, with TRBD2 matching over 8 bases. The germline gives CDR1 LNHDA, CDR2 SQIVND (reference sequence). CDR3 length: 15 amino acids. J lost 4 bases, V lost 10 bases, and 11 bases had no gene match. For the CDR3, the DNA is TGTGCCACCCGGCGAAGCGGGAGTGTCACCGGGGAGCTGTTTTTT. The encoded protein is CATRRSGSVTGELFF.

At least ten counts were recorded for this clonotype. The chain employs TRBV6-2 or TRBV6-3 and TRBJ1-1; D unresolved. Between the trimmed V and J ends, which lost 8 bases and 0 bases, there was a span of 10 bases. Germline CDR1 reads MNHEY; CDR2 reads SVGEGT. The CDR3 extends over 13 amino acids. The CDR3 protein is CASETTVNTEAFF. The CDR3 DNA reads as TGTGCCAGCGAGACCACAGTGAACACTGAAGCTTTCTTT.

Note on this clonotype: Compared with germline, one end of the junction differs, possibly owing to a read error. The gene calls are TRBV5-1 and TRBJ1-2, with D possibly being TRBD1 (5 bases). Germline V gene data show CDR1 as SGHRS and CDR2 as YFSETQ. This CDR3 has 17 amino acids. CDR3 loop: CASSPTLRKGESYGYIF. For the CDR3, the DNA is TGCGCCAGCAGCCCTACATTGAGGAAAGGGGAAAGCTATGGCTACATCTTC.

This clonotype was seen ten or more times. The rearrangement links TRBV19 to TRBJ1-2; D is uncertain. V lost 2 bases and J 7 bases, leaving 14 bases between the germline ends. This CDR3 contains 14 residues. Germline V gene sequence: CDR1 LNHDA, CDR2 SQIVND (reference sequence). For the CDR3, the DNA is TGTGCCAGTAGTATATTAGGCACCCTGGGTGGCTACACCTTC. As protein: CASSILGTLGGYTF.

The gene calls are TRBV7-8 and TRBJ2-5; D perhaps matches TRBD1 (5 bases). The CDR3 loop spans 13 amino acids. The germline V gene has CDR1 SGHVS and CDR2 FQNEAQ. V was cut by 10 bases and J by 1 base, with 13 bases left in between. CDR3 coding DNA: TGTGCCATCAGGAGACAGCCCCAAGAGACCCAGTACTTC. This codes for CAIRRQPQETQYF.

The chain has TRBV6-1 and TRBJ1-2, with a weak D call TRBD1 (6 bases). This CDR3 spans 15 amino acids. Trimming cost V 6 bases and J 7 bases, with 21 bases left between them. Germline CDR1 and CDR2: MNHNS and SASEGT. The CDR3 sequence is CASRPDNRDLAGYTF. The CDR3 DNA is TGTGCCAGCAGACCCGATAACAGGGATTTGGCTGGCTACACCTTC.

This clonotype was observed many times. V and J are TRBV7-9 and TRBJ1-1; tentative D call: TRBD1 (5 bases). The germline gives CDR1 SEHNR, CDR2 FQNEAQ (reference sequence). The length of the CDR3 is 14 residues. Trimming took 5 bases from V and 2 from J, leaving 12 bases between them. CDR3 amino acids: CASSPWTLNTEAFF. The CDR3 bases are TGTGCCAGCAGCCCGTGGACACTTAACACTGAAGCTTTCTTT.

This clonotype was detected ten times or more. The rearrangement joins TRBV12-3 or TRBV12-4 to TRBJ2-7; 15 bases fit TRBD2. CDR3 length equals 13 residues. V shed 10 bases, J shed 6 bases, and the junction held 4 bases outside the gene matches. The CDR3 protein is CATGTSGRSEQYF. The CDR3 nucleotides read TGTGCCACAGGGACTAGCGGGAGGTCCGAGCAGTACTTC.

Note on this clonotype: A much larger clone differs from this one at a single base, so this may be a read error. As DNA, the CDR3 is TGTGCCAACAGTCTAACCGCGGGGGGCGCGGAGACCCAGTACTTC. As protein: CANSLTAGGAETQYF. The V gene is TRBV2, the J gene TRBJ2-5; 8 nucleotides match TRBD2. The CDR3 has 15 amino acids. CDR1 SNHLY and CDR2 FYNNEI come from the germline V gene.

This clonotype occurred many times. V usage is TRBV29-1 and J usage is TRBJ2-7, with D unresolved. V was pared by 4 bases and J by 6 bases, with 10 bases between. The V gene's germline CDR1 is SQVTM and CDR2 ANQGSEA. The CDR3 is 11 amino acids. The CDR3 sequence is CSVGEGREQYF. The CDR3, as DNA: TGCAGCGTTGGTGAAGGTCGCGAGCAGTACTTC.

The rearrangement joins TRBV29-1 to TRBJ2-7; the match to TRBD1 covers 9 bases. The CDR3 consists of 14 residues. Germline lookup yields CDR1 SQVTM and CDR2 ANQGSEA. The V gene end was trimmed by 3 bases and the J gene end by 5 bases; junction bases not matched to a gene: 8. DNA of the CDR3: TGCAGCGTTGAGGCCGGGACAGGGCTCCACGAGCAGTACTTC. Its translation: CSVEAGTGLHEQYF.

This clonotype has a count of ten or more. CDR3 in amino acids: CASVRLAGAYEQYF. CDR3 bases: TGTGCCAGTGTCCGGCTAGCGGGAGCCTACGAGCAGTACTTC. The chain is built from TRBV27 and TRBJ2-7, with TRBD2 identical over 10 bases. V trimming: 9 bases; J trimming: 2 bases; junction bases outside the gene matches: 7. The CDR3 runs to 14 residues. Germline V gene data show CDR1 as MNHEY and CDR2 as SMNVEV (reference sequence).

The gene calls are TRBV12-3 or TRBV12-4 and TRBJ1-2; no firm D call. With 4 bases removed from V and 3 bases from J, the gap between germline ends came to 9 bases. The CDR3 contains 13 residues. The CDR3 nucleotides read TGTGCCAGCAGTTCGGGGATCTACTATGGCTACACCTTC. Translating gives CASSSGIYYGYTF.